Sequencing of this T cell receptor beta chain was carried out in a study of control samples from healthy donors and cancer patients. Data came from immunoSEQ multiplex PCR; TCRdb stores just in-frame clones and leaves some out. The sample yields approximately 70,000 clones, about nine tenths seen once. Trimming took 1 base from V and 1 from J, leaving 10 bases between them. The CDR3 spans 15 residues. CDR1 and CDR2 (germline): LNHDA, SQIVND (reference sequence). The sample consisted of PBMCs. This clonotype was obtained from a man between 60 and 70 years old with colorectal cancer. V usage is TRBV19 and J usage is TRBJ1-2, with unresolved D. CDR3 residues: CASSIGTRSNYGYTF. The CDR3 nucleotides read TGTGCCAGTAGTATAGGGACCCGGAGTAACTATGGCTACACCTTC.